This TCR beta chain was identified during a study of cytomegalovirus exposure and HLA in healthy donors. About the research overall: Earlier, approximately 190 million T cells were analyzed, and 90 million to 140 million unique TCR beta sequences were found among them. From HLA-typed donors, an early data release held about 85 million unique TCRs. Notes on the study in general: The investigators catalogued about 170 TCR beta chains as cytomegalovirus-associated. For most subjects, TCR beta sequences were reported to predict HLA-A and HLA-B alleles with accuracy.

Use of 60 Vbeta and 13 Jbeta primers characterized the PCR. Clones were read by immunoSEQ multiplex PCR, and TCRdb kept only the in-frame ones, dropping some. The sample shows roughly 200,000 clones, approximately 79% of them seen only once. Notes on this clone: What it binds is not known.

This CDR3 is built from 12 residues. V was clipped by 6 bases and J by 5 bases; unmatched bases: 4. The clonotype comes from a middle-aged man in good health and CMV-seronegative. The chain is built from TRBV6-7 and TRBJ2-7; 7 nucleotides agree with TRBD1. TRBV6-7 is noted as an ORF with a role that remains uncertain. The sample taken for sequencing was PBMCs. The CDR3 protein is CASRQGSNEQYF. CDR3 nucleotides: TGTGCCAGCAGACAGGGGTCCAACGAGCAGTACTTC.